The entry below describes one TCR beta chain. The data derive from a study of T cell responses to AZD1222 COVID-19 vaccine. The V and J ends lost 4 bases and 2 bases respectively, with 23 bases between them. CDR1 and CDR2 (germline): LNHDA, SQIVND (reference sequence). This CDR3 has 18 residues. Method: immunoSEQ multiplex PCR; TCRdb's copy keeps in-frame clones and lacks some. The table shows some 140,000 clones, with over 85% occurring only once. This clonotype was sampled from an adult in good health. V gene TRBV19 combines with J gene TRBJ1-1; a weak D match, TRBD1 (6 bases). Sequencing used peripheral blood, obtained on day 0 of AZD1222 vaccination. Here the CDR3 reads CASSTIYVPGQQNTEAFF. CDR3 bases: TGTGCCAGTAGTACCATCTACGTACCGGGACAACAAAACACTGAAGCTTTCTTT.